The 14 T cell receptor beta chains reported below all come from one sample, sequenced in a study of vaccination effects on CD4 cells after COVID-19. The protocol was immunoSEQ multiplex PCR, while the TCRdb copy is restricted to in-frame clones and leaves out a portion. This table has fewer than 65,000 clones, roughly 79% appearing once. After expansion with viral peptide pools in the ViraFEST assay, antigen-specific CD4+ T cells were sequenced. Having been cultured for less than 13 days, the cells underwent CD4+ T cell isolation. Their cognate antigens are unknown. The sequences come from CD4+ T cells from PBMCs cultured with HCoV-229E spike peptides, collected before COVID-19 vaccination. Receptors were obtained from a human donor who received a COVID-19 vaccine.

This rearrangement joins TRBV19 to TRBJ2-1, with 8 bases aligning to TRBD2. With V trimmed by 4 bases and J by 8 bases, 7 bases remained unmatched. The CDR3 sequence is 14 residues long. Germline V CDR1 and CDR2: LNHDA, SQIVND (reference sequence). CDR3 protein: CASSSGGYFDEQFF. For the CDR3, the DNA is TGTGCCAGTAGTAGCGGGGGGTATTTCGATGAGCAGTTCTTC.

The V gene is TRBV5-1, the J gene TRBJ1-6; D is possibly TRBD1 (5 bases). CDR3 size: 14 residues. V gave up 4 bases and J gave up 4 bases, with 9 bases separating them. CDR1 is SGHRS, CDR2 YFSETQ, per germline. CDR3 residues: CASSVGGYNSPLHF. CDR3 sequence (DNA): TGCGCCAGCAGCGTGGGGGGGTATAATTCACCCCTCCACTTT.

The chain combines TRBV5-1 with TRBJ2-6, with D tentatively TRBD1 (6 bases). Germline V gene lookup returns CDR1 SGHRS and CDR2 YFSETQ. CDR3 length equals 17 residues. V shed 4 bases and J shed 4 bases, with 18 bases lying between them. The CDR3 DNA follows: TGCGCCAGCAGCGTGTCAGGGGTTGCCTCGGGGGCCAACGTCCTGACTTTC. This translates into CASSVSGVASGANVLTF.

The chain joins TRBV5-6 to TRBJ2-2; D may match TRBD1 or TRBD2 (5 bases each). Trimming took off 10 bases at V and 1 base at J, with 11 bases between the two ends. CDR3 size: 13 residues. Germline-derived CDR1 and CDR2 are SGHDT and YYEEEE. CDR3 in amino acids: CAGQRGNTGELFF. The CDR3 bases are TGTGCCGGACAACGGGGGAACACCGGGGAGCTGTTTTTT.

This clone was counted a single time. The chain uses TRBV27 and TRBJ1-2; 7 nucleotides align to TRBD1. Germline V gene data show CDR1 as MNHEY and CDR2 as SMNVEV (reference sequence). This CDR3 has 14 residues. J gave up 8 bases and V 2 bases, and 8 bases lay outside the gene matches. The CDR3 loop reads CASSLQEGARGYTF. CDR3 sequence (DNA): TGTGCCAGCAGTTTACAAGAGGGGGCTCGAGGCTACACCTTC.

The rearrangement uses TRBV6-5 and TRBJ1-1; D is undetermined. CDR1 is MNHEY, CDR2 SVGAGI, per germline. There are 12 residues in the CDR3. V lost 7 bases and J 4 bases, leaving 10 bases between the germline ends. The CDR3 region has the DNA TGTGCCAGCAAACGACGGGGCACTGAAGCTTTCTTT. Protein product: CASKRRGTEAFF.

This rearrangement joins TRBV6-5 to TRBJ2-7, with 8 nucleotides matching TRBD1. This CDR3 contains 15 residues. V trimming: 0 bases; J trimming: 2 bases; junction bases outside the gene matches: 3. The germline gives CDR1 MNHEY, CDR2 SVGAGI. For the CDR3, the DNA is TGTGCCAGCAGTTACTCCGCACAGGGGGCCTACGAGCAGTACGTC. Amino acids: CASSYSAQGAYEQYV.

This clone was recorded a few times. This chain connects TRBV2 to TRBJ1-3; a possible D gene is TRBD1 (5 bases). Per germline, CDR1 SNHLY and CDR2 FYNNEI. The ends were cut back, 5 bases at V and 1 base at J, with 9 bases in the middle. The CDR3 covers 14 residues. The CDR3 region has the DNA TGTGCCAGCAGTATGACAGCGTCTGGAAACACCATATATTTT. Translating gives CASSMTASGNTIYF.

The gene calls are TRBV28 and TRBJ2-7; a possible D gene is TRBD2 (7 bases). The germline V gene has CDR1 MDHEN and CDR2 SYDVKM. The germline V and J ends were trimmed by 2 bases and 0 bases, with 14 bases remaining between them. This CDR3 region has 16 residues. In DNA form, the CDR3 reads TGTGCCAGCAGTTTAGGGGGGGCAGAGAGCTCCTACGAGCAGTACGTC. Amino acids: CASSLGGAESSYEQYV.

The V gene is TRBV6-1, the J gene TRBJ2-7; D is perhaps TRBD2 (6 bases). CDR3 length equals 13 residues. The germline gives CDR1 MNHNS, CDR2 SASEGT. Trimming took off 8 bases at V and 6 bases at J, with 17 bases between the two ends. The DNA of the CDR3 is TGTGCCAGCGGGGACTTGGACGGCCGCGAGCAGTACGTC. Its translation: CASGDLDGREQYV.

The rearrangement links TRBV5-1 to TRBJ2-2, with 7 bases aligning to TRBD2. The germline V gene has CDR1 SGHRS and CDR2 YFSETQ. This CDR3 region has 15 residues. Trimming at V came to 6 bases and at J to 6 bases, leaving 11 bases not matched to a gene. CDR3 bases: TGCGCCAGCACCCAGGGACCGGGGGGATCCGGGGAGCTGTTTTTT. Protein sequence: CASTQGPGGSGELFF.

The rearrangement joins TRBV11-3 to TRBJ2-1; D call uncertain. V was pared by 5 bases and J by 7 bases, with 15 bases between. The CDR3 spans 14 residues. Germline lookup yields CDR1 SGHNT and CDR2 YENEEA. CDR3 residues: CASSQSPARNEQFF. The CDR3 coding sequence is TGTGCCAGCAGCCAAAGCCCCGCGCGGAATGAGCAGTTCTTC.

This sequence joins TRBV18 and TRBJ2-3; 8 bases are shared with TRBD1. J gave up 0 bases and V 3 bases, and 5 bases lay outside the gene matches. Germline lookup yields CDR1 KGHSH and CDR2 LQKENI. The CDR3 has 16 residues. CDR3 sequence reads: CASSPQGAASTDTQYF. In DNA, the CDR3 is TGTGCCAGCTCACCTCAGGGGGCCGCTAGCACAGATACGCAGTATTTT.

V is TRBV10-3 and J is TRBJ1-5; no reliable D call. This CDR3 has 14 residues. Germline V gives CDR1 ENHRY, CDR2 SYGVKD. V was pared by 0 bases and J by 6 bases, with 9 bases between. The CDR3 region is CAISESKAGQPQHF. The CDR3, as DNA: TGTGCCATCAGTGAGTCGAAGGCAGGTCAGCCCCAGCATTTT.